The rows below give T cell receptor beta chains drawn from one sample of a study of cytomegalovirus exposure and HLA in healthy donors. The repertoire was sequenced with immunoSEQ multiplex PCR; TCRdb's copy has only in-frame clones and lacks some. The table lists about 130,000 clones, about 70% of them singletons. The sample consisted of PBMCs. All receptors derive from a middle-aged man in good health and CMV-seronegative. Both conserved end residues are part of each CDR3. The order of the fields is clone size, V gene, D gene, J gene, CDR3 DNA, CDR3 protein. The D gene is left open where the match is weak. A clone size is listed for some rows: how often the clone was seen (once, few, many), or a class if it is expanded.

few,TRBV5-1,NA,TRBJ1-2,TGCGCCAGCAGCTTGTCCAGGGTAAGCGGCTACACCTTC,CASSLSRVSGYTF
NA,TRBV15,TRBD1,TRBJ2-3,TGTGCCACCAGCAGCCAGGGGGCCTACACAGATACGCAGTATTTT,CATSSQGAYTDTQYF
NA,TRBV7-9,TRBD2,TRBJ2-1,TGTGCCAGCAGCTCGCGTGCCGGGACTAGCGGATACAATGAGCAGTTCTTC,CASSSRAGTSGYNEQFF
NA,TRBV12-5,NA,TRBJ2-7,TGTGCTAGTGGTTTTGACACTTACGAGCAGTACTTC,CASGFDTYEQYF
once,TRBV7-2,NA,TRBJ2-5,TGTGCCAGCAGCTGGTCAGGGTCCCAAGAGACCCAGTACTTC,CASSWSGSQETQYF
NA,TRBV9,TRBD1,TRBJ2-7,TGTGCCAGCAGCTTCGGGGACAGGGGGTCCCCTCGATCCTACGAGCAGTACTTC,CASSFGDRGSPRSYEQYF
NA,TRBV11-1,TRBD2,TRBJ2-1,TGTGCCAGCAGTCGGACTAGCGGTAACAATGAGCAGTTCTTC,CASSRTSGNNEQFF
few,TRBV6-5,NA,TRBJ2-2,TGTGCCAGCAGTAGCAACACCGGGGAGCTGTTTTTT,CASSSNTGELFF
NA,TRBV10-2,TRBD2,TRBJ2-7,TGCGCCAGCAGTGAGTTGTTAGCGGGAGGTTACGAGCAGTACTTC,CASSELLAGGYEQYF
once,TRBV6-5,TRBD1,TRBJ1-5,TGTGCCAGCAGTTACGACAGGGGCAAAGGACAGCCCCAGCATTTT,CASSYDRGKGQPQHF